The rows below give T cell receptor beta chains drawn from one sample of a study of tumor-infiltrating lymphocytes in primary liver carcinoma. TCRdb itself ran the multiplex PCR reads through MiXCR, one entry per CDR3 protein. Altogether about 180,000 distinct CDR3 sequences are present, over 45% being singletons, with the ten largest covering 72%. Input material: peripheral blood. The receptors were gathered from a man in his forties with primary liver carcinoma and hepatitis B virus infection. The CDR3 runs from the conserved cysteine through the conserved F or W. A D gene is named only where the DNA matches it firmly. Not every row has a clone size; where given, it reads once, few, many or a size class.

TRBV6-5	-	TRBJ2-3	many	TGTGCCAGCAAAGGTAGAGCCACAGGTTCAGATACGCAGTATTTT	CASKGRATGSDTQYF
TRBV14	TRBD2	TRBJ2-1	-	TGTGCCAGCAGCCAAGATCCAGCTAGCGGGGTCAATGAGCAGTTCTTC	CASSQDPASGVNEQFF
TRBV11-2	-	TRBJ2-5	-	TGTGCCAGCAACCGTGACAAACAAGAGACCCAGTACTTC	CASNRDKQETQYF
TRBV4-2	-	TRBJ2-7	-	TGTGCCAGCAACTTCAAGTGGTTCCCTCGCTACGAGCAGTACTTC	CASNFKWFPRYEQYF
TRBV5-1	-	TRBJ2-7	-	TGCGCCAGCACTCCCTTTAGCGGTGACTTCTACGAGCAGTACTTC	CASTPFSGDFYEQYF
TRBV11-2	TRBD2	TRBJ2-5	many	TGTGCCAGCAGCTCTAGTCTGGCTAGCGGGTCGTACGGGAGGAGAGAGACCCAGTACTTC	CASSSSLASGSYGRRETQYF
TRBV5-5	TRBD2	TRBJ2-5	-	TGTGCCAGCAGCCCCGGGACTATACAAGAGACCCAGTACTTC	CASSPGTIQETQYF
TRBV11-2	TRBD2	TRBJ2-7	-	TGTGCCAGCAGCCGAAACCGGGACTACGACCAGTACTTC	CASSRNRDYDQYF
TRBV11-2	TRBD1	TRBJ1-2	many	TGTGCCAGCAGCCGGGACAGGGGGAACTATGGCTACACCTTC	CASSRDRGNYGYTF
TRBV7-8	-	TRBJ2-1	few	TGTGCCAGCAGCTTAGGCGGCGGAGGGTCCTACAATGAGCAGTTCTTC	CASSLGGGGSYNEQFF
TRBV11-2	-	TRBJ2-1	many	TGTGCCAGCAGCTTGAGGGGGGGGGGGAGGTCGTCCTACAATGAGCAGTTCTTC	CASSLRGGGRSSYNEQFF
TRBV6-5	TRBD1	TRBJ1-5	-	TGTGCCAGCAGTTCCGGGACAGCGCACTCAAGCAATCAGCCCCAGCATTTT	CASSSGTAHSSNQPQHF
TRBV29-1	-	TRBJ2-7	few	TGCAGCGCCCGAGGAGCGGGACACAACGAGCAGTACTTC	CSARGAGHNEQYF
TRBV29-1	-	TRBJ2-1	-	TGCAGCGCAGACTCGTTTACCGTCTCCAATGAGCAGTTCTTC	CSADSFTVSNEQFF
TRBV6-5	-	TRBJ1-1	few	TGTGCCAGCAGTTCTCGCACTGAAGCTTTCTTT	CASSSRTEAFF
TRBV29-1	TRBD2	TRBJ2-3	many	TGCAGCGTTGAAGGGTCGAGACCGACTAGCGGGCTCACAGATACGCAGTATTTT	CSVEGSRPTSGLTDTQYF
TRBV4-1	-	TRBJ1-5	-	TGCGCCAGCAGCCAAGAACTACGGAGCAATCAGCCCCAGCATTTT	CASSQELRSNQPQHF
TRBV5-4	-	TRBJ2-5	-	TGTGCCAGCAGCCTACTCACCGCCGGCTACCAAGAGACCCAGTACTTC	CASSLLTAGYQETQYF
TRBV30	-	TRBJ1-4	few	TGTGCCTGGAGTCTCCGGGACCGGGATGAAAAACTGTTTTTT	CAWSLRDRDEKLFF
TRBV10-3	TRBD2	TRBJ2-1	-	TGTGCCATCAGTGCGGGACTAGCGGGATTAGGCAATGAGCAGTTCTTC	CAISAGLAGLGNEQFF
TRBV11-2	-	TRBJ2-2	-	TGTGCCGGCAGCTTGAGGACAGTAAACGCCGGGGAGCTGTTTTTT	CAGSLRTVNAGELFF
TRBV30	TRBD2	TRBJ2-3	few	TGTGCCTGGAGGGAACCCGGGACTAGCGGGAGGCGCGATACGCAGTATTTT	CAWREPGTSGRRDTQYF
TRBV29-1	-	TRBJ2-5	-	TGCAGCGTGGAGGACAGCCAGGGGGAGACCCAGTACTTC	CSVEDSQGETQYF
TRBV10-3	-	TRBJ2-1	-	TGTGCCATCAGTATACAGGGTCCGGGCGAGCAGTTCTTC	CAISIQGPGEQFF
TRBV12-3/TRBV12-4	-	TRBJ1-1	-	TGTGCCAGCAGTTCAAGCCATTTGGACACTGAAGCTTTCTTT	CASSSSHLDTEAFF
TRBV11-2	-	TRBJ2-1	many	TGTGCCAGCAGCTTAGGCGCTAACAATGAGCAGTTCTTC	CASSLGANNEQFF
TRBV28	TRBD2	TRBJ2-2	-	TGTGCCGGGGGGGTTTCGAACACCGGGGAGCTGTTTTTT	CAGGVSNTGELFF
TRBV6-5	TRBD2	TRBJ2-3	few	TGTGCCAGCAGCCAGACTAGCGGGAACGAAGATACGCAGTATTTT	CASSQTSGNEDTQYF
TRBV11-2	TRBD1	TRBJ2-7	many	TGTGCCAGCAGCCCAAGGGACAGGGCCTACGAGCAGTACTTC	CASSPRDRAYEQYF
TRBV29-1	-	TRBJ2-4	many	TGCAGCGTTGCGTTCGTCAGTCTAGCCAAAAACATTCAGTACTTC	CSVAFVSLAKNIQYF
TRBV11-3	-	TRBJ2-1	many	TGTGCCAGCAGTCTATTGGGGCGCAATGAGCAGTTCTTC	CASSLLGRNEQFF
TRBV29-1	-	TRBJ2-1	-	TGCAGCGGGTACAGGACCCACAATGAGCAGTTCTTC	CSGYRTHNEQFF
TRBV30	TRBD2	TRBJ2-2	few	TGTGCCTGGAGCGTCGGACTAGCGGGTACCGGGGAGCTGTTTTTT	CAWSVGLAGTGELFF
TRBV11-3	-	TRBJ1-1	-	TGTACCAGCAGCTTAGAACCCGACAGTACTGAAGCTTTCTTT	CTSSLEPDSTEAFF
TRBV6-4	-	TRBJ2-5	-	TGTGCCAGCAGTGACTCGATACGGCAGGGGGAGGAAGAGACCCAGTACTTC	CASSDSIRQGEEETQYF
TRBV5-1	TRBD2	TRBJ2-1	-	TGCGCCAGCAGCTTGGTTTACGGGAGGGCCGGGGATGAGCAGTTCTTC	CASSLVYGRAGDEQFF
TRBV24-1	TRBD1	TRBJ2-1	-	TGTGGCACCAGTGCTACCGGGACAGGGCACAATGAGCAGTTCTTC	CGTSATGTGHNEQFF
TRBV6-5	TRBD2	TRBJ2-1	-	TGTGCCAGCAGAACTAGCTGGGGGGGATACAATGAGCAGTCCTTC	CASRTSWGGYNEQSF
TRBV12-3/TRBV12-4	TRBD1	TRBJ2-7	-	TGTGCCAGCACCGTGGGGGACAGGGTCTACGAGCAGTACTTC	CASTVGDRVYEQYF
TRBV11-2	-	TRBJ2-7	-	TGTGCCAGCAGCCACGGGACAAACTACGGGCGGTACTTC	CASSHGTNYGRYF
TRBV29-1	TRBD1	TRBJ1-1	-	TGCAGCGTAGACGCAGGACAGGGAAACACTCAAGCTTTCTTT	CSVDAGQGNTQAFF
TRBV4-2	-	TRBJ2-5	-	TGTGCCAGCAGCCAAGATCCCGTAGGGGAGATCCAGTACTTC	CASSQDPVGEIQYF